Shown below are 9 T cell receptor beta chains from a single sample sequenced in a study of beta chain features in type 1 diabetes. Points from the study as a whole: A moderate, significant TCRB CDR3 shortening appeared in type 1 diabetes across four CD4+ subsets.

These TCRs are of unknown antigen specificity. The entirety of the isolated RNA underwent reverse transcription, so expressed TCRB transcripts were sequenced. TCRdb's copy holds only in-frame clones and misses some; the assay was immunoSEQ multiplex PCR. The data hold 200,000 to 250,000 clones, with 15% to 20% observed a single time. Material for sequencing was naive CD4+ T cells from blood. These receptors were obtained from a man between 25 and 39 years old with type 1 diabetes.

This clone has only a few counts. The chain joins TRBV7-8 to TRBJ2-5, with D perhaps being TRBD1 or TRBD2 (6 bases each). The ends were cut back, 2 bases at V and 5 bases at J, with 18 bases in the middle. Germline V gives CDR1 SGHVS, CDR2 FQNEAQ. The CDR3 loop spans 16 amino acids. The CDR3 here is CASSLTPGGGPETQYF. The CDR3 bases are TGTGCCAGCAGCTTAACACCTGGAGGGGGGCCCGAGACCCAGTACTTC.

This clone has a handful of counts. This chain connects TRBV7-9 to TRBJ2-5; 10 nucleotides agree with TRBD2. CDR1 is SEHNR, CDR2 FQNEAQ, per germline (reference sequence). The CDR3 extends over 14 amino acids. V was clipped by 3 bases and J by 3 bases; unmatched bases: 1. As DNA, the CDR3 is TGTGCCAGCAGCTTCGGGACTAGCGAAGAGACCCAGTACTTC. Amino acid sequence: CASSFGTSEETQYF.

This clone was recorded a few times. J is TRBJ1-2 and V is TRBV6-5, with a weak D call TRBD1 (6 bases). The CDR3 has 15 residues. Germline V lookup: CDR1 MNHEY, CDR2 SVGAGI. Trimming took 4 bases from V and 4 from J, leaving 16 bases between them. CDR3 amino acids: CASSFIDRSGYGYTF. CDR3 nucleotides: TGTGCCAGCAGTTTCATTGACAGGTCGGGCTATGGCTACACCTTC.

The V gene is TRBV27, the J gene TRBJ2-7; D may be TRBD1 (5 bases). In germline, CDR1 is MNHEY, CDR2 SMNVEV (reference sequence). This CDR3 has 13 residues. Between the trimmed V and J ends, which lost 6 bases and 5 bases, there was a span of 14 bases. The CDR3 region has the DNA TGTGCCAGCAGCCCGGACATCGGCAACGAGCAGTACTTC. Its translation is CASSPDIGNEQYF.

J is TRBJ2-1 and V is TRBV7-9; TRBD2 matches 9 bases. Germline trimming cut 5 bases from V and 7 bases from J; bases unmatched to any gene: 9. The CDR3 extends over 15 amino acids. The V gene's germline CDR1 is SEHNR and CDR2 FQNEAQ (reference sequence). The CDR3 loop reads CASSDRRLAVNEQFF. CDR3 sequence (DNA): TGTGCCAGCAGCGACCGGCGACTAGCGGTTAATGAGCAGTTCTTC. Together with reference TRBV7-9 and TRBJ2-1, the CDR3 gives the full variable domain: DTGVSQNPRHKITKRGQNVTFRCDPISEHNRLYWYRQTLGQGPEFLTYFQNEAQLEKSRLLSDRFSAERPKGSFSTLEIQRTEQGDSAMYLCASSDRRLAVNEQFFGPGTRLTVL.

CDR3 sequence: CSVRSPFRTDTQYF. The CDR3 nucleotides read TGCAGCGTGAGAAGCCCGTTTCGCACAGATACGCAGTATTTT. This chain connects TRBV29-1 to TRBJ2-3; D uncertain. With 6 bases removed from V and 1 base from J, the gap between germline ends came to 14 bases. The length of the CDR3 is 14 residues. Germline V CDR1 and CDR2: SQVTM, ANQGSEA.

This clone was recorded a few times. The chain recombines TRBV30 with TRBJ1-1; D uncertain. V lost 4 bases to trimming and J lost 0 bases, with 9 bases between them. The CDR3 sequence is 13 residues long. Germline V gene lookup returns CDR1 GTSNPN and CDR2 SVGIG (reference sequence). CDR3 in amino acids: CAWTGHMNTEAFF. As DNA, the CDR3 is TGTGCCTGGACTGGGCACATGAACACTGAAGCTTTCTTT. The entire variable domain, with the rest obtained from reference TRBV30 and TRBJ1-1, is as follows: SQTIHQWPATLVQPVGSPLSLECTVEGTSNPNLYWYRQAAGRGLQLLFYSVGIGQISSEVPQNLSASRPQDRQFILSSKKLLLSDSGFYLCAWTGHMNTEAFFGQGTRLTVV.

The chain couples TRBV5-1 to TRBJ2-2, with 9 nucleotides matching TRBD1. Looked up from germline, CDR1 is SGHRS and CDR2 is YFSETQ. The CDR3 has 16 residues. Germline trimming cut 0 bases from V and 5 bases from J; bases unmatched to any gene: 5. As DNA, the CDR3 is TGCGCCAGCAGCTTGGTCGGGACAGGGAGGACCGGGGAGCTGTTTTTT. Translated, it gives CASSLVGTGRTGELFF.

In this sample, this clone turned up a few times. This chain uses TRBV7-2 with TRBJ2-7, with D possibly matching TRBD1 (6 bases). This CDR3 spans 12 amino acids. Between the trimmed V and J ends, which lost 5 bases and 9 bases, there was a span of 14 bases. Germline V CDR1 and CDR2: SGHTA, FQGNSA. CDR3 residues: CASSRDRIGQYF. The CDR3 nucleotides are TGTGCCAGCAGCCGCGACAGGATCGGGCAGTACTTC.